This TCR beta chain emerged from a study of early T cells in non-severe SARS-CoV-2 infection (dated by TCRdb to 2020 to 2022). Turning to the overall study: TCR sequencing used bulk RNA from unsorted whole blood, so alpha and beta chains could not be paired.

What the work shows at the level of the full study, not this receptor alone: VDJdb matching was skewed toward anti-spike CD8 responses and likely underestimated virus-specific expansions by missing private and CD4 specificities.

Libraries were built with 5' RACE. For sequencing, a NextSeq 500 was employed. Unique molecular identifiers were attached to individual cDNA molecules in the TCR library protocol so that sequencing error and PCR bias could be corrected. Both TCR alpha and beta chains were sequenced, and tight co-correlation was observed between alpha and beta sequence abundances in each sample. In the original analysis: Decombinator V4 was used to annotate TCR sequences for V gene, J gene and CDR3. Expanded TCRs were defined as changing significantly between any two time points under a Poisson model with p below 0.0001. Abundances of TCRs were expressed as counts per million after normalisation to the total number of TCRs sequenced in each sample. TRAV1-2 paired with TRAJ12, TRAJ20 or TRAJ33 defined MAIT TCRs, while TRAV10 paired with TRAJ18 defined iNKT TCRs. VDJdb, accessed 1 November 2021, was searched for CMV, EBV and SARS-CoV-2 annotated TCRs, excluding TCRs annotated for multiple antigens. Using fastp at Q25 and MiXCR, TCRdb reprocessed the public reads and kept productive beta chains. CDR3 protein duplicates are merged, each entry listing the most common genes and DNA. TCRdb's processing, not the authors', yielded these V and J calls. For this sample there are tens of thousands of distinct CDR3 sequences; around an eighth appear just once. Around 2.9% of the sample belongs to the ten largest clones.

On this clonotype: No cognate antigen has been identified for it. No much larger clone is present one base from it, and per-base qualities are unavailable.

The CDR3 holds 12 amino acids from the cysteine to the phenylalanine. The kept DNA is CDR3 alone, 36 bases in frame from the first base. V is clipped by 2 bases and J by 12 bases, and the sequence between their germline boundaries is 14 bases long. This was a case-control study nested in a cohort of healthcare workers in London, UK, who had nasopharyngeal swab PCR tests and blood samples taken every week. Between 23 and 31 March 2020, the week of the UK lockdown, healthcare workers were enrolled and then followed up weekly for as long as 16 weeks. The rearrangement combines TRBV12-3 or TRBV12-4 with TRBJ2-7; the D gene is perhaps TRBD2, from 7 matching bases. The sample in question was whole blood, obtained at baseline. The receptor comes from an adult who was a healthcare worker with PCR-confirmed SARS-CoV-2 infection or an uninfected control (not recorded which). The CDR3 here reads CASSLRNREGYF. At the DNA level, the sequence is TGTGCCAGCAGTTTAAGGAACAGGGAGGGGTACTTC.